The 3 T cell receptor beta chains in this list originate from one sample, sequenced in a study of blood T cell repertoires in COVID-19. TCRdb's copy holds only in-frame clones and misses some; the assay was immunoSEQ multiplex PCR. The sample consists of 95,000 to 150,000 clones, 60% to 85% of them appearing once. Sequenced material: peripheral blood. These receptor sequences come from a man aged 65-85 years with acute or convalescent COVID-19.

CDR3 residues: CASSPKGAGEETQYF. CDR3 nucleotide sequence: TGTGCCAGCAGCCCAAAGGGGGCAGGTGAAGAGACCCAGTACTTC. The V call is TRBV7-9, the J call TRBJ2-5; 7 bases align to TRBD1. The germline gives CDR1 SEHNR, CDR2 FQNEAQ (reference sequence). This CDR3 is 15 amino acids long. The junction had 9 bases not matched to a gene; V was cut back by 5 bases and J by 3 bases.

The V gene is TRBV12-3 or TRBV12-4, the J gene TRBJ1-5, with no clear D. With 3 bases removed from V and 7 bases from J, the gap between germline ends came to 10 bases. The CDR3 is 13 amino acids. In DNA form, the CDR3 reads TGTGCCAGCAGTTTTGAGTATTTCCAGCCCCAGCATTTT. It codes for CASSFEYFQPQHF.

This chain joins TRBV5-1 and TRBJ2-7, with D maybe TRBD2 (6 bases). Germline CDR1 reads SGHRS; CDR2 reads YFSETQ. The ends were cut back, 2 bases at V and 1 base at J, with 7 bases in the middle. This CDR3 comprises 13 residues. The CDR3 coding sequence is TGCGCCAGCAGCTTCGGAGGGTCCTACGAGCAGTACTTC. Protein sequence: CASSFGGSYEQYF.